These 12 T cell receptor beta chains share one sample of origin, sequenced in a study of response to subunit inactivated influenza vaccine. Using its own MiXCR run on the RT-PCR reads, TCRdb lists one record per CDR3 protein. This table has just under 550,000 distinct CDR3 sequences, around 25% appearing once. These data also formed part of another study, on T cells expressing NK-cell markers. From that paper: UMIs were included in TCR beta cDNA generated by 5'RACE template switching.

Sequencing used CD4+ T cells sorted from PBMCs, obtained roughly 13 days after vaccination. The receptors originated from a man in his forties or fifties who received an inactivated influenza vaccine.

This clonotype occurred a few times. The CDR3 reads CASSRGEQMETQYF. In nucleotides, the CDR3 is TGTGCCAGCAGCAGGGGAGAACAGATGGAGACCCAGTACTTC. V is TRBV11-2 and J is TRBJ2-5, with D perhaps assigned TRBD1 or TRBD2 (5 bases each). The CDR3 consists of 14 residues. Trimming shortened V by 5 bases and J by 5 bases, and 15 bases separated the two germline ends. Germline values: CDR1 SGHAT, CDR2 FQNNGV.

This clonotype was recorded a few times. This chain links TRBV20-1 with TRBJ1-4, with a weak D call TRBD1 (5 bases). With 2 bases removed from V and 7 bases from J, the gap between germline ends came to 8 bases. This CDR3 contains 12 residues. Germline V CDR1 and CDR2: DFQATT, SNEGSKA (reference sequence). CDR3 residues: CSARLGREKLFF. CDR3 bases: TGCAGTGCTAGACTGGGACGTGAAAAACTGTTTTTT.

Ten or more counts support this clonotype. One end of the junction does not line up with germline, which may come from a read error. The CDR3 DNA follows: TGCGCCAGCAGCTTGGGGACAAGGAACACCGGGGAGCTGTTTTTT. Its protein product is CASSLGTRNTGELFF. This chain connects TRBV12-3 or TRBV12-4 to TRBJ2-2; D perhaps matches TRBD1 (6 bases). CDR3 size: 15 residues.

V and J are TRBV15 and TRBJ2-5, with a weak D call TRBD2 (6 bases). The CDR3 is 15 residues long. Germline CDR1 and CDR2: LNHNV and YYDKDF (reference sequence). Trimming cost V 1 base and J 5 bases, with 14 bases left between them. CDR3 sequence reads: CATSRAGDWYETQYF. The CDR3 DNA reads TGTGCCACCAGCAGAGCGGGGGACTGGTATGAGACCCAGTACTTC.

As for this clonotype: A read error may produce the germline difference seen at one junction end. V and J are TRBV29-1 and TRBJ1-2; 7 bases map to TRBD1. Per the germline V gene, CDR1 is SQVTM and CDR2 is ANQGSEA. The CDR3 is 13 amino acids. CDR3 sequence (DNA): TGCAGCGTTGATGAAGGGACAGTCTATGGCTACATCTTC. Translated: CSVDEGTVYGYIF.

The sample holds a few counts of this clonotype. DNA for the CDR3: TGCAGTGCTCGTCGGGGGGTCCCTAACAATGAGCAGTTCTTC. Residues: CSARRGVPNNEQFF. The chain employs TRBV20-1 and TRBJ2-1; 7 bases align to TRBD2. Germline CDR1 is DFQATT and CDR2 is SNEGSKA (reference sequence). After removal of 5 bases from V and 5 bases from J, the junction contained 9 bases not matched to a gene. The CDR3 spans 14 residues.

This clonotype was picked up a small number of times. The chain links TRBV12-3 or TRBV12-4 to TRBJ1-2; D not certain. This CDR3 contains 12 residues. Trimming left V 5 bases short and J 6 bases short, with 10 bases between. The CDR3 DNA is TGTGCCAGCAGTCGTCGGACGGATGGCTACACCTTC. It translates to CASSRRTDGYTF.

The chain has TRBV20-1 and TRBJ2-7; possibly TRBD1 for D (5 bases). Looked up from germline, CDR1 is DFQATT and CDR2 is SNEGSKA (reference sequence). This CDR3 is 14 amino acids long. Deletions cut 3 bases from V and 0 bases from J, with 12 bases between. CDR3 in amino acids: CSASDRISSYEQYF. The CDR3 nucleotides are TGCAGTGCTAGCGACAGAATTAGCTCCTACGAGCAGTACTTC.

This clonotype appeared a few times. This rearrangement joins TRBV28 to TRBJ1-5, with D possibly being TRBD1 (6 bases). The CDR3 consists of 15 residues. The V end was cut by 5 bases, the J end by 8 bases, with 19 bases between. Germline assignment: CDR1 MDHEN and CDR2 SYDVKM. CDR3 in DNA: TGTGCCAGCAGTACCGGGGGGGGGCCCAAGGAGCCCCAGCATTTT. Translating gives CASSTGGGPKEPQHF. Filled out from reference TRBV28 and TRBJ1-5, the complete variable domain reads DVKVTQSSRYLVKRTGEKVFLECVQDMDHENMFWYRQDPGLGLRLIYFSYDVKMKEKGDIPEGYSVSREKKERFSLILESASTNQTSMYLCASSTGGGPKEPQHFGDGTRLSIL.

The gene calls are TRBV20-1 and TRBJ2-1; perhaps TRBD2 as D (5 bases). Germline CDR1 is DFQATT and CDR2 is SNEGSKA (reference sequence). Trimming pared 1 base from V and 0 bases from J, leaving 13 bases between. The CDR3 runs 16 residues. This chain's CDR3 is CSARVLGSASYNEQFF. CDR3 in DNA: TGCAGTGCTAGAGTTTTAGGTAGCGCCTCCTACAATGAGCAGTTCTTC.

This clonotype was seen a handful of times. This sequence joins TRBV20-1 and TRBJ2-2; TRBD2 is a possible D gene (5 bases). Germline assignment: CDR1 DFQATT and CDR2 SNEGSKA (reference sequence). Trimming removed 4 bases at V and 4 bases at J, with 16 bases between. This CDR3 spans 15 amino acids. The CDR3 is CSAKGNSVGTGELFF. CDR3 DNA sequence: TGCAGTGCTAAGGGTAATAGCGTCGGCACCGGGGAGCTGTTTTTT.

This clonotype was found many times. The J gene is TRBJ2-3, the V gene TRBV9; TRBD2 matches at 12 bases. With 1 base clipped from V and 3 bases from J, the junction kept 3 bases outside the gene matches. This CDR3 comprises 16 residues. The germline V gene has CDR1 SGDLS and CDR2 YYNGEE. CDR3: CASSVTSGRLTDTQYF. DNA of the CDR3: TGTGCCAGCAGCGTAACTAGCGGGAGGTTAACAGATACGCAGTATTTT. The entire variable domain, with the rest obtained from reference TRBV9 and TRBJ2-3, is as follows: DSGVTQTPKHLITATGQRVTLRCSPRSGDLSVYWYQQSLDQGLQFLIQYYNGEERAKGNILERFSAQQFPDLHSELNLSSLELGDSALYFCASSVTSGRLTDTQYFGPGTRLTVL.